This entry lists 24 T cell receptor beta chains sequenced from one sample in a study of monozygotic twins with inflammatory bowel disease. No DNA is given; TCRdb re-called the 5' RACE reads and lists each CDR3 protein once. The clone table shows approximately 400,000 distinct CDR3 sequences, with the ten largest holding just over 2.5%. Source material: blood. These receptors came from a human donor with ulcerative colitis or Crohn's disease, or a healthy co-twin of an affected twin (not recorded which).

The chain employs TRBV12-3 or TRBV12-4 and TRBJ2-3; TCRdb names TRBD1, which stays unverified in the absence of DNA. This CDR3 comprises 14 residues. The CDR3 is CASSPPQQRDTQYF.

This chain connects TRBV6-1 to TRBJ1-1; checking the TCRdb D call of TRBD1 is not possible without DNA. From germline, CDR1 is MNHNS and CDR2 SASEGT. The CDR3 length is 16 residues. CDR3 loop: CASSEQGGGRGTEAFF.

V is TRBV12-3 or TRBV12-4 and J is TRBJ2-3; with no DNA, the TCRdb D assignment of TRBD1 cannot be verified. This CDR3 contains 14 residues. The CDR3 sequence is CASSIRGDTDTQYF.

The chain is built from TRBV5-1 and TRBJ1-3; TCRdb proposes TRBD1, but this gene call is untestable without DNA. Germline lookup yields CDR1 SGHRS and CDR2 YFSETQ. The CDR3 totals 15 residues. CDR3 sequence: CASSPSTASGNTIYF.

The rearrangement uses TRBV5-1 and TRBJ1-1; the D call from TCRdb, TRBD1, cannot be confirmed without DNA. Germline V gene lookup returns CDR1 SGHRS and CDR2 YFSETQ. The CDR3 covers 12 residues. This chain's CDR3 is CASSLGQREAFF.

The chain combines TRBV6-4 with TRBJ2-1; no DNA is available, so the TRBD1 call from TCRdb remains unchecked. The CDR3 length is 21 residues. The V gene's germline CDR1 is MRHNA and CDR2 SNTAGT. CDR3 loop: CASRGQEVKRGASVFYNEQFF.

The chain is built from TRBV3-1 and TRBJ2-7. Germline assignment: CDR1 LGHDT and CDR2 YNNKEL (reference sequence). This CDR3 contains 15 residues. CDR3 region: CASSQGDGYSYEQYF.

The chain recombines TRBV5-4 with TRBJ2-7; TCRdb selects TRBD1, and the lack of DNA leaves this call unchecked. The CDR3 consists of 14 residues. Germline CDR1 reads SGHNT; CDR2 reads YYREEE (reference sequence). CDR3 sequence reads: CASSLWGFSYEQYF.

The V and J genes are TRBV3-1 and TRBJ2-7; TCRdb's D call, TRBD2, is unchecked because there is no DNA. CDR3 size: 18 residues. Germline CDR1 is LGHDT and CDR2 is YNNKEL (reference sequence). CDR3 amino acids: CASSDGTSENGAPYEQYF.

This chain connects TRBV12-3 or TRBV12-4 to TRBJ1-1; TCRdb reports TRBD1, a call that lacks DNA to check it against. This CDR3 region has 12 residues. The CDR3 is CASSPRGDEAFF.

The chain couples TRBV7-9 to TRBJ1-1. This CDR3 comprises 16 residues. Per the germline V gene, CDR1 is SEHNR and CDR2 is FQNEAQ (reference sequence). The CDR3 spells CASSYPTGGSDTEAFF.

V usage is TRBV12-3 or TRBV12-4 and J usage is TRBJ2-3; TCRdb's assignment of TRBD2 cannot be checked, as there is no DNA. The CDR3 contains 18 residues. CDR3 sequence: CASSFDRASGGGTDTQYF.

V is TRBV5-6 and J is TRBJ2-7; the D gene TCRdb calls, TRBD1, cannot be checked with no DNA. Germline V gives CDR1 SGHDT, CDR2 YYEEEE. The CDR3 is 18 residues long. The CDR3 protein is CASSLVNWGQGASYEQYF.

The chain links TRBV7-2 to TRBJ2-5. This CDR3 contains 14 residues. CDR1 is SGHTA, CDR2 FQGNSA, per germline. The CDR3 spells CASSRRGLAETQYF. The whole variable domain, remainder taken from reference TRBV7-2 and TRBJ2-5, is GAGVSQSPSNKVTEKGKDVELRCDPISGHTALYWYRQSLGQGLEFLIYFQGNSAPDKSGLPSDRFSAERTGGSVSTLTIQRTQQEDSAVYLCASSRRGLAETQYFGPGTRLLVL.

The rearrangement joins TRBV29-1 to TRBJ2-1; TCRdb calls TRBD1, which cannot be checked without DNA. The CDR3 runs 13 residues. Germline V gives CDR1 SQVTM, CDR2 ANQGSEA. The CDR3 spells CSVFTGKNNEQFF.

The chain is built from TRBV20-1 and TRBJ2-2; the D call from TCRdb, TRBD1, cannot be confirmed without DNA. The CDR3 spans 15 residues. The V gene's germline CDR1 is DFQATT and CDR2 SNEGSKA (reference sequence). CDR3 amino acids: CSASPPQGWTGELFF.

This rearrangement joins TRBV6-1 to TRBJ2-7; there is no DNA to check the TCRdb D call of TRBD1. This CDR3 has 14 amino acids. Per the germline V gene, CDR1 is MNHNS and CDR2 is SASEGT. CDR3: CASKKGTQIYEQYF.

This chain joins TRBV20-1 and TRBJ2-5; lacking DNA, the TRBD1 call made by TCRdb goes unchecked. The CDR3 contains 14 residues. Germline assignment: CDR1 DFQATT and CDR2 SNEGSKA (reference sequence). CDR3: CSAINRVYQETQYF.

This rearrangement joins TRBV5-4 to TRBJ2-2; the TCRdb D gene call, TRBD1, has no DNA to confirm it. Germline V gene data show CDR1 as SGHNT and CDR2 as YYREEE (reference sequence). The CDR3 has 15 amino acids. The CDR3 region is CASSSGQGDTGELFF.

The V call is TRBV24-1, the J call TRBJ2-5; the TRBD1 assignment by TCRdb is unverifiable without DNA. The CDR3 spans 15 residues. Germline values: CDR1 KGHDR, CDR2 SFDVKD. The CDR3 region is CATSDPSGTGETQYF.

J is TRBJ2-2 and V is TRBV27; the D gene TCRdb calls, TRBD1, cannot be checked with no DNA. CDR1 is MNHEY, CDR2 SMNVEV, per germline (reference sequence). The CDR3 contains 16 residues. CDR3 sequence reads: CASSFLGAGVTGELFF.

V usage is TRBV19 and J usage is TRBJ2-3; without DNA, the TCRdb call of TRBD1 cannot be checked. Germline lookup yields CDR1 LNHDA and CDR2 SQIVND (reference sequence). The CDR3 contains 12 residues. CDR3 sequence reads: CASAGTPDTQYF. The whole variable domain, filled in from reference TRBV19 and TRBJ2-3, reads DGGITQSPKYLFRKEGQNVTLSCEQNLNHDAMYWYRQDPGQGLRLIYYSQIVNDFQKGDIAEGYSVSREKKESFPLTVTSAQKNPTAFYLCASAGTPDTQYFGPGTRLTVL.

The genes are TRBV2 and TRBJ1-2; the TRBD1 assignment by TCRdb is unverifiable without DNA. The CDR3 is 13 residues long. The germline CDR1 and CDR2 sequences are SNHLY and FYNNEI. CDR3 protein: CAILQGAIYGYTF.

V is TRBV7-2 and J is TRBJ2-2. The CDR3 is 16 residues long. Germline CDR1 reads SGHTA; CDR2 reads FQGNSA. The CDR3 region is CASSLSGRANTGELFF.